What follows describes a single TCR beta chain. Its antigen is currently unknown. Mismatch with germline at one junction end may stem from a read error. The CDR3 consists of 18 residues. Per the germline V gene, CDR1 is SGHNT and CDR2 is YENEEA. This sample is drawn from a study of somatic mutations in cytotoxic T cells in rheumatoid arthritis. Study-level points and caveats: A largest CD8+ clone above 20% of CD8+ cells occurred in about an eighth of the 65 patients. The study found no significant difference in CD8+ T-cell clonality between rheumatoid arthritis patients and age-matched healthy controls. The modest underrepresentation of TRBV07 observed in rheumatoid arthritis patients was not subjected to multiple-comparison adjustment.

Some clones are missing from TCRdb's copy, which holds only in-frame ones; the method was immunoSEQ multiplex PCR. The sample has some 670 clones; about three quarters are singletons. This clonotype originated in a man between 65 and 85 years old with rheumatoid arthritis. Specimen: synovial fluid. The chain uses TRBV11-3 and TRBJ2-1; 13 nucleotides line up with TRBD2. CDR3 DNA: TGTGCCAGCAGCCCCGGGACTAGCGGGGCAAGCTCCCACAATGAGCAGTTCTTC. As protein: CASSPGTSGASSHNEQFF.